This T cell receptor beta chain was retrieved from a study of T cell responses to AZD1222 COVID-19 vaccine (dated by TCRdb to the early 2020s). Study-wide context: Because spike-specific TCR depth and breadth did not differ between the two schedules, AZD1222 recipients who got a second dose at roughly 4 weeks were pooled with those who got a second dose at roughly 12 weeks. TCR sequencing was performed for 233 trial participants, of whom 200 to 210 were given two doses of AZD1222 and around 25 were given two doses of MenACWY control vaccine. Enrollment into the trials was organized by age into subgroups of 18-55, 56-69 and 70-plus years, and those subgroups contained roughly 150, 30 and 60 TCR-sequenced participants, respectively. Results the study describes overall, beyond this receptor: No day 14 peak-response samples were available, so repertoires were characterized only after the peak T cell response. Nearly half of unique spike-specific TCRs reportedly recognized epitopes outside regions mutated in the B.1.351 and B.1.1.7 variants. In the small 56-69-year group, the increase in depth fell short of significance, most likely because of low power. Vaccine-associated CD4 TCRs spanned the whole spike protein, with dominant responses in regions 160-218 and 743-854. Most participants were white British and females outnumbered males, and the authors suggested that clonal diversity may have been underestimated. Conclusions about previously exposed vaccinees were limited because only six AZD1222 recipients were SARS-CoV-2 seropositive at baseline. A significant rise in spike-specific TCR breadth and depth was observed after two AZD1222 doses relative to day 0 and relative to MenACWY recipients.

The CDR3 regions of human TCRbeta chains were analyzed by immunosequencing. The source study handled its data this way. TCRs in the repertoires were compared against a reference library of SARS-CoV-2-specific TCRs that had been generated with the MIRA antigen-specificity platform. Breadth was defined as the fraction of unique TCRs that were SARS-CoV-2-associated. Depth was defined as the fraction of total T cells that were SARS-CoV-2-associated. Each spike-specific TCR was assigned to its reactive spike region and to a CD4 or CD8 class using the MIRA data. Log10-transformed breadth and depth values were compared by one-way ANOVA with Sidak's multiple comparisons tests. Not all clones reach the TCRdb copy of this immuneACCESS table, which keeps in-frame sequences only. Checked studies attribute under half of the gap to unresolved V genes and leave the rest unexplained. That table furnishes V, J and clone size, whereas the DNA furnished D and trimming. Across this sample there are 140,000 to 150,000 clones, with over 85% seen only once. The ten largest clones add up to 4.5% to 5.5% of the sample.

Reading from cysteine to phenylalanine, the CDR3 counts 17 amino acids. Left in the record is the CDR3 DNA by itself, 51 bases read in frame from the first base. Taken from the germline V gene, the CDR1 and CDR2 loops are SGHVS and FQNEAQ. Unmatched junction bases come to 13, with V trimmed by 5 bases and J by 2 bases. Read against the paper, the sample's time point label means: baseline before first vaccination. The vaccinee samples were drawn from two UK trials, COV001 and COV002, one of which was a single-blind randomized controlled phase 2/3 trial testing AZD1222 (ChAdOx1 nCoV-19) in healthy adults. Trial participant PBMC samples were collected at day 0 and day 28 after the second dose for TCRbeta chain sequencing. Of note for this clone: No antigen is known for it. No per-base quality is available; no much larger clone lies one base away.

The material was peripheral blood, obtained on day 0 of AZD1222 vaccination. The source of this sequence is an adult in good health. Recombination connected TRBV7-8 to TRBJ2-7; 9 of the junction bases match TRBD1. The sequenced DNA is TGTGCCAGCAGCACCAACTTGGACAGGGGCATCCCCTACGAGCAGTACTTC. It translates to CASSTNLDRGIPYEQYF.